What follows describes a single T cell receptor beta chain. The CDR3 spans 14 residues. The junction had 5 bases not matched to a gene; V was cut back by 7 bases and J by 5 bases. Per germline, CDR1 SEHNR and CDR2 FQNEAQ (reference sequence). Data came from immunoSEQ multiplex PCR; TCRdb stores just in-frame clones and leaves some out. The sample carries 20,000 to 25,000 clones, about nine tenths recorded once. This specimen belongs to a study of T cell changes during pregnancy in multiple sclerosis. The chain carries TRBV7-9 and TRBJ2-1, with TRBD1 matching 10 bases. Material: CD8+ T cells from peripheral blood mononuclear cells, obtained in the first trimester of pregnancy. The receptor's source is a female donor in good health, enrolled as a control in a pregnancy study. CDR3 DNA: TGTGCCAGCACCAGACAGGGGGCCAACAATGAGCAGTTCTTC. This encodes CASTRQGANNEQFF.